Described below is a single T cell receptor beta chain sequence and its context. Its antigen is not identified. The PCR used 60 Vbeta and 13 Jbeta primers. Repertoires were generated with immunoSEQ multiplex PCR, while TCRdb's copy carries only in-frame clones and drops some. The sample includes 170,000 or so clones, around 77% of them seen just once. This sample stems from a study of cytomegalovirus exposure and HLA in healthy donors. Study-wide results and caveats: Sequencing had likely introduced a cluster of highly shared sequence variants as an artifact. Being productive about 90% or about 30% of the time was typical of most TCR beta V segments in an earlier analysis. It was confirmed in vitro that a few of the CMV-associated chains were specific for CMV antigens.

The V gene end was trimmed by 6 bases and the J gene end by 5 bases; junction bases not matched to a gene: 6. The CDR3 is 13 amino acids. Germline CDR1 MNHEY, CDR2 SMNVEV (reference sequence). The rearrangement joins TRBV27 to TRBJ2-5; 7 bases agree with TRBD1. Sequenced: PBMCs. The receptor was derived from a man aged 55 to 69 in good health and CMV-seronegative. The CDR3 DNA follows: TGTGCCAGCAGGGTGACAGGGTTGGAGACCCAGTACTTC. Protein sequence: CASRVTGLETQYF.